The clone carrying this T cell receptor (beta chain) was seen a single time. The antigen remains unidentified. An end of the junction differs from the germline gene, which may be a read error. These data originate in a study of cytomegalovirus exposure and HLA in healthy donors. Study findings and constraints: The authors later found HLA-associated TCR beta chains more clonally expanded than equally common others.

Germline CDR1 is SGHTA and CDR2 is FQGTGA. This CDR3 contains 15 residues. The PCR employed 60 Vbeta primers together with 13 Jbeta primers. Using immunoSEQ multiplex PCR, the repertoire was profiled, and TCRdb retains in-frame clones only, with some absent. The sample holds roughly 120,000 clones, about 80% seen once. The rearrangement uses TRBV7-3 and TRBJ2-6, with D perhaps matching TRBD1 (5 bases). The sample taken for sequencing was PBMCs. The receptor comes from a male donor in good health and CMV-seronegative. The CDR3 coding sequence is TGTGCCAGCAGCATCGACACCTCTGGGGCCAACGGCCTGACTTTC. Its translation: CASSIDTSGANGLTF.